This is a list of T cell receptor beta chains from one sample in a study of HIV-infected patients and healthy controls. MiXCR, applied by TCRdb to the 5' RACE reads, yields one record per CDR3 protein. This table has 14,000 or so distinct CDR3 sequences, roughly 12% appearing once. The starting material was blood, obtained during antiretroviral therapy. These receptor sequences come from an adult with HIV infection. The donor label of this sample is uncertain. Each CDR3 is given with its conserved first and last residue. A D gene is named only where the DNA matches it firmly. The listing skips clone size in some rows; elsewhere it reads once, few, many or a size class.

- - TRBJ2-1 TRBV28 CASTQGSYNEQFF TGTGCCAGCACACAGGGTTCCTACAATGAGCAGTTCTTC
- many TRBJ2-1 TRBV6-5 CASSPRWGDNEQFF TGTGCCAGCAGCCCCCGATGGGGTGACAATGAGCAGTTCTTC
TRBD1 - TRBJ1-2 TRBV7-9 CASSPERTGHYGYTF TGTGCCAGCAGCCCGGAACGGACAGGGCACTATGGCTACACCTTC
- - TRBJ1-1 TRBV15 CATSKGGTEAFF TGTGCCACCAGCAAAGGGGGGACTGAAGCTTTCTTT
TRBD2 many TRBJ2-7 TRBV7-2 CASSSLMLGLAKNEQYF TGTGCCAGCAGCTCATTGATGCTAGGACTAGCGAAGAACGAGCAGTACTTC
TRBD2 many TRBJ2-1 TRBV11-2 CASSSTSGDEQFF TGTGCCAGCAGCTCGACTAGCGGGGATGAGCAGTTCTTC
- few TRBJ1-1 TRBV10-2 CASTGTPNTEAFF TGCGCCAGCACCGGGACACCGAACACTGAAGCTTTCTTT
- many TRBJ2-5 TRBV5-1 CASSLAQGQETQYF TGCGCCAGCAGCTTGGCGCAGGGACAAGAGACCCAGTACTTC
- many TRBJ2-5 TRBV11-2 CASSPQRETQYF TGTGCCAGCAGCCCTCAGCGGGAGACCCAGTACTTC
- many TRBJ2-5 TRBV6-5 CASSYHRGQETQYF TGTGCCAGCAGTTACCACAGAGGTCAAGAGACCCAGTACTTC
TRBD2 many TRBJ2-1 TRBV12-3/TRBV12-4 CASSLAGAYNEQFF TGTGCCAGCAGTTTGGCGGGAGCATACAATGAGCAGTTCTTC
TRBD1 medium-sized TRBJ2-1 TRBV29-1 CSVVGQLYNEQFF TGCAGCGTTGTGGGACAGCTCTACAATGAGCAGTTCTTC
- - TRBJ2-1 TRBV7-9 CASSHLVGNEQFF TGTGCCAGCAGCCATCTGGTTGGGAATGAGCAGTTCTTC
TRBD2 many TRBJ2-3 TRBV5-1 CASSLAAGGPDTQYF TGCGCCAGCAGCTTGGCGGCGGGGGGTCCAGATACGCAGTATTTT
- few TRBJ2-7 TRBV4-2 CASSQDTAGDSDEQYF TGTGCCAGCAGCCAAGATACCGCAGGGGATAGCGACGAGCAGTACTTC
TRBD1 few TRBJ1-1 TRBV29-1 CSVDNRGINTEAFF TGCAGCGTTGACAACAGGGGGATAAACACTGAAGCTTTCTTT
- once TRBJ2-1 TRBV5-1 CASSLVSANNEQFF TGCGCCAGCAGCTTGGTCAGCGCAAACAATGAGCAGTTCTTC
- many TRBJ2-7 TRBV20-1 CSARDEGVAGNSYEQYF TGCAGTGCTAGAGATGAGGGAGTTGCGGGGAACTCCTACGAGCAGTACTTC
- many TRBJ2-3 TRBV29-1 CSVDPVGDTQYF TGCAGCGTTGATCCCGTGGGAGATACGCAGTATTTT
- many TRBJ2-1 TRBV5-5 CASSQVEVNEQFF TGTGCCAGCAGCCAGGTCGAGGTCAATGAGCAGTTCTTC
- few TRBJ2-1 TRBV20-1 CSATQVPNSDEQFF TGCAGTGCTACACAGGTCCCCAATAGCGATGAGCAGTTCTTC
- many TRBJ1-4 TRBV10-1 CASSESPGLQNEKLFF TGCGCCAGCAGTGAGAGTCCGGGACTTCAAAATGAAAAACTGTTTTTT
- many TRBJ1-5 TRBV6-1 CASSHRDWNQPQHF TGTGCCAGCAGTCACCGGGACTGGAATCAGCCCCAGCATTTT
TRBD2 - TRBJ2-1 TRBV19 CASSIEAGTSVYNEHFF TGTGCCAGTAGTATAGAGGCGGGGACTAGCGTCTACAATGAGCATTTCTTC
TRBD2 many TRBJ2-1 TRBV4-1 CASSQDDDSGSYNEQFF TGCGCCAGCAGCCAAGATGATGATAGCGGGTCTTACAATGAGCAGTTCTTC
- many TRBJ2-1 TRBV23-1 CASSQSGAGGYEQFF TGCGCCAGCAGTCAATCGGGGGCAGGTGGTTATGAGCAGTTCTTC
- medium-sized TRBJ2-2 TRBV7-2 CASSFPDSPVGELFF TGTGCCAGCAGCTTCCCGGACAGCCCTGTAGGGGAGCTGTTTTTT
- - TRBJ2-1 TRBV13 CASSLTLRYNEQFF TGTGCCAGCAGCCTCACCCTCCGCTACAATGAGCAGTTCTTC
- - TRBJ1-5 TRBV6-6 CASSYLSQNSNQPQHF TGTGCCAGCAGTTACTTATCGCAAAATAGCAATCAGCCCCAGCATTTT
- few TRBJ2-2 TRBV5-6 CASSFWGDTGELFF TGTGCCAGCAGCTTCTGGGGGGACACCGGGGAGCTGTTTTTT
TRBD2 once TRBJ2-5 TRBV24-1 CATSDGTSGSPETQYF TGTGCCACCAGTGATGGGACTAGCGGGAGCCCAGAGACCCAGTACTTC
- once TRBJ1-1 TRBV20-1 CSTWTSRSTEAFF TGCAGCACGTGGACGTCCAGGAGCACTGAAGCTTTCTTT
TRBD1 medium-sized TRBJ1-1 TRBV7-2 CASSWGQPEAFF TGTGCCAGCAGCTGGGGACAGCCTGAGGCTTTCTTT
- - TRBJ2-2 TRBV19 CASRQDGSAGELFF TGTGCCAGTAGACAAGACGGATCCGCCGGGGAGCTGTTTTTT
- - TRBJ2-3 TRBV5-1 CASSTDRVTDTQYF TGCGCCAGCAGCACGGACAGAGTCACAGATACGCAGTATTTT
- many TRBJ2-3 TRBV11-2 CASSYAPTDTQYF TGTGCCAGCAGCTACGCCCCCACAGATACGCAGTATTTT
- many TRBJ2-2 TRBV5-5 CASTLQASNTGELFF TGTGCCAGCACTCTTCAGGCATCGAACACCGGGGAGCTGTTTTTT
- - TRBJ1-1 TRBV28 CASSLRETEAFF TGTGCCAGCAGTTTGAGGGAGACTGAAGCTTTCTTT
TRBD2 many TRBJ2-7 TRBV20-1 CSARKAGPYEQYF TGCAGTGCTAGGAAAGCGGGGCCCTACGAGCAGTACTTC
TRBD1 - TRBJ2-7 TRBV4-1 CASSQGGQGPYEQYF TGCGCCAGCAGCCAAGGGGGACAGGGGCCCTACGAGCAGTACTTC
TRBD2 few TRBJ2-5 TRBV6-5 CASRPGTSGLKAQETQYF TGTGCCAGCAGACCCGGGACTAGCGGTCTAAAGGCCCAAGAGACCCAGTACTTC
- many TRBJ2-3 TRBV5-1 CASSFRPGSTDTQYF TGCGCCAGCAGCTTTCGTCCGGGGAGCACGGATACGCAGTATTTT
- - TRBJ2-7 TRBV28 CASSLTETFSYEQYF TGTGCCAGCAGTTTGACAGAAACATTCTCCTACGAGCAGTACTTC
- few TRBJ1-2 TRBV7-9 CASSLDSAGPYGYTF TGTGCCAGCAGCTTAGACAGCGCAGGGCCCTATGGCTACACCTTC
- - TRBJ1-2 TRBV28 CASRPGGTNYGYTF TGTGCCAGCAGGCCCGGAGGGACTAACTATGGCTACACCTTC
- many TRBJ2-5 TRBV7-6 CASSLGNWVQETQYF TGTGCCAGCAGCTTAGGCAACTGGGTCCAAGAGACCCAGTACTTC
TRBD2 many TRBJ2-2 TRBV28 CASSLLSSGGPRSGELFF TGTGCCAGCAGTCTGCTTTCCAGCGGGGGGCCTAGATCCGGGGAGCTGTTTTTT
- many TRBJ2-1 TRBV27 CASSLQGVVQFF TGTGCCAGCAGTTTACAGGGAGTTGTGCAGTTCTTC
- - TRBJ2-1 TRBV7-2 CASSLARRTVHFF TGTGCCAGCAGCTTAGCGCGTCGGACGGTGCATTTCTTC
- many TRBJ2-1 TRBV7-8 CASSLEGGDYNEQFF TGTGCCAGCAGCTTAGAGGGGGGGGACTACAATGAGCAGTTCTTC
TRBD1 - TRBJ2-1 TRBV7-2 CASSLGDSFWQFF TGTGCCAGCAGCCTGGGGGACAGTTTCTGGCAGTTCTTC
TRBD2 - TRBJ2-3 TRBV5-4 CASSLQFGGAADTQYF TGTGCCAGCAGCTTGCAGTTCGGGGGGGCGGCAGATACGCAGTATTTT